This TCR beta chain stems from a study of control samples from healthy donors and cancer patients. The data were produced by immunoSEQ multiplex PCR, yet TCRdb's version contains in-frame clones alone and is incomplete. The sample yields about 160,000 clones, about 93% seen once. This CDR3 comprises 16 residues. Sample: blood. The genes are TRBV21-1 and TRBJ1-5; the D call TRBD1 from the table was never checked on the DNA. TRBV21-1 is a recognized pseudogene. This sequence originates from a woman in her fifties or sixties in good health. The CDR3 loop reads CASSKRVQGSNQPQHF. The CDR3 DNA sequence: TGTGCCAGCAGCAAAAGGGTACAGGGGAGCAATCAGCCCCAGCATTTT.